This record looks at one T cell receptor beta chain sequence and its context. Its antigen is currently unknown. Trimming removed 5 bases at V and 4 bases at J, with 17 bases between. CDR3 length: 15 residues. CDR1 LNHNV and CDR2 YYDKDF come from the germline V gene (reference sequence). The data stem from a study of OX40 agonist ivuxolimab in advanced cancers. As for the study in general: The treatment was a fully human IgG2 OX40 agonist, ivuxolimab. Partial response was recorded in three patients: one hepatocellular carcinoma and two cutaneous melanoma cases. Findings of the study overall: Those patients achieving a partial response at 0.1-3.0 mg/kg showed among the lowest clonal expansion.

Patients had blood sampled at baseline and again on cycle 4 day 1 and cycle 7 day 1. The method was immunoSEQ multiplex PCR; TCRdb's version includes in-frame clones alone and lacks a portion of them. The sample records around 60,000 clones, 70% to 90% being singletons. This chain joins TRBV15 and TRBJ2-5; weak D call: TRBD2 (6 bases). The sequence came from an adult with an advanced solid tumor such as melanoma, head and neck, liver or kidney cancer. The specimen comprised CD4+ or CD8+ T cells sorted from blood, sampled in a trial of the OX40 agonist ivuxolimab. The CDR3 sequence is CATSLPGDLGETQYF. The CDR3 nucleotides read TGTGCCACCAGCCTCCCGGGGGACTTAGGAGAGACCCAGTACTTC.